This T cell receptor (beta chain) appears in the sequencing data of a study of T cells in Graves' hyperthyroidism and ophthalmopathy. The CDR3 totals 14 residues. The germline V gene encodes CDR1 DFQATT and CDR2 SNEGSKA (reference sequence). V was shortened by 0 bases and J by 2 bases, with 11 bases between the two germline ends. Worth noting for this clonotype: The antigen is not known.

RNA transcripts yielded amplified TCR beta CDR3 regions. An initial round of RT-PCR targeting the TCR CDR3 relied on the HTBI primer set. Each CDR3 protein gets one entry after TCRdb re-called the multiplex PCR reads with MiXCR. The sample carries about 130,000 distinct CDR3 sequences, 22% recorded once. Whole-study findings and limits: Blood samples included most of the expanded thyroid clonotypes exceeding 0.001.

Sequenced sample: blood. The gene calls are TRBV20-1 and TRBJ2-7; TRBD1 is a possible D gene (5 bases). The receptor comes from a woman in her 50s with Graves' hyperthyroidism that later progressed to Graves' ophthalmopathy. The CDR3 loop is CSARDRTKTYEQYF. The CDR3 DNA is TGCAGTGCTAGAGATAGGACAAAAACCTACGAGCAGTACTTC.